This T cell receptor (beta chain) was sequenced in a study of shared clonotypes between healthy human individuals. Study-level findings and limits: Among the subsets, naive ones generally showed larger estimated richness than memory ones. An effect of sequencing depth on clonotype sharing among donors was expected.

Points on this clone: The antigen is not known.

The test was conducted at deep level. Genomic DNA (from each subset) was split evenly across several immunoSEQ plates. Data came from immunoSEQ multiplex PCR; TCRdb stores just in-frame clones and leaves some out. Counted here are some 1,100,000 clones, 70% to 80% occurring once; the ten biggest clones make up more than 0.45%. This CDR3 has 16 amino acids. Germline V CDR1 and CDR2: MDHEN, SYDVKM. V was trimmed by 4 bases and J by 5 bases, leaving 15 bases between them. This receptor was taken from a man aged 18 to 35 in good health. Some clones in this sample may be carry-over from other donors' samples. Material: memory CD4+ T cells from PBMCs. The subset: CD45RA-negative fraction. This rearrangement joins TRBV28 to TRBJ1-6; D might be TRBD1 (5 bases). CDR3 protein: CASSSMGRGDNSPLHF. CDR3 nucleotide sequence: TGTGCCAGCAGTTCCATGGGGAGGGGAGATAATTCACCCCTCCACTTT.